One and the same sample provided the 31 T cell receptor beta chains below, sequenced in a study of T cell responses to AZD1222 COVID-19 vaccine. Repertoires were generated with immunoSEQ multiplex PCR, while TCRdb's copy carries only in-frame clones and drops some. The data hold approximately 200,000 clones, with roughly 90% observed a single time. The material was peripheral blood, obtained 28 days after the second AZD1222 dose. Every receptor here comes from an adult who received the AZD1222 COVID-19 vaccine.

The chain joins TRBV5-8 to TRBJ1-6; 7 nucleotides align to TRBD1. The CDR3 consists of 15 residues. CDR1 SGHTS and CDR2 YDEGEE come from the germline V gene. With V trimmed by 0 bases and J by 7 bases, 4 bases remained unmatched. The CDR3 loop reads CASSLGTGKNSPLHF. CDR3 nucleotides: TGTGCCAGCAGCTTGGGGACAGGCAAGAATTCACCCCTCCACTTT. Full variable domain (outside the CDR3, taken from reference TRBV5-8 and TRBJ1-6): EAGVTQSPTHLIKTRGQQATLRCSPISGHTSVYWYQQALGLGLQFLLWYDEGEERNRGNFPPRFSGRQFPNYSSELNVNALELEDSALYLCASSLGTGKNSPLHFGNGTRLTVT.

This clone was recorded only once. The rearrangement joins TRBV9 to TRBJ2-1; 8 bases fit TRBD2. V was pared by 4 bases and J by 4 bases, with 7 bases of the junction left unmatched. CDR1 is SGDLS, CDR2 YYNGEE, per germline. CDR3 size: 15 residues. CDR3 nucleotide sequence: TGTGCCAGCAGCCCGCGACTAGCGTTGTACAATGAGCAGTTCTTC. The encoded protein is CASSPRLALYNEQFF.

This chain connects TRBV10-1 to TRBJ2-3; 10 bases are shared with TRBD1. Trimming took 3 bases from V and 2 from J; bases not matched to a gene: 17. The germline V gene encodes CDR1 WNHNN and CDR2 SYGVQD (reference sequence). The CDR3 is made up of 20 amino acids. The CDR3 sequence is CASSDWQLGAGTGDTDTQYF. The CDR3 DNA is TGCGCCAGCAGTGATTGGCAATTGGGGGCCGGGACAGGGGACACAGATACGCAGTATTTT.

The CDR3 DNA reads TGCGCCAGCAGCCAAGTAACAGGAAAGAACACTGAAGCTTTCTTT. Translated: CASSQVTGKNTEAFF. The V gene is TRBV4-1, the J gene TRBJ1-1; D might be TRBD1 (5 bases). This CDR3 spans 15 amino acids. Per the germline V gene, CDR1 is MGHRA and CDR2 is YSYEKL. With 1 base removed from V and 1 base from J, the gap between germline ends came to 10 bases.

This clone appeared once. The chain carries TRBV7-3 and TRBJ2-1; tentatively, D is TRBD2 (6 bases). From germline, CDR1 is SGHTA and CDR2 FQGTGA. V was pared by 5 bases and J by 6 bases, with 14 bases between. The CDR3 covers 14 residues. The CDR3 here is CASSPAGGFNEQFF. The CDR3 coding sequence is TGTGCCAGCAGCCCCGCTGGGGGGTTCAATGAGCAGTTCTTC.

The chain carries TRBV28 and TRBJ1-6; 8 bases line up with TRBD1. The V gene's germline CDR1 is MDHEN and CDR2 SYDVKM. After removal of 2 bases from V and 13 bases from J, the junction contained 13 bases not matched to a gene. The CDR3 spans 16 residues. CDR3 sequence reads: CASSLTQTGAPGPLHF. CDR3 DNA: TGTGCCAGCAGTTTAACCCAGACAGGGGCCCCTGGTCCCCTCCACTTT.

This clone has only a few counts. This chain's CDR3 is CASIQGNTDTQYF. As DNA, the CDR3 is TGCGCCAGCATCCAGGGGAACACAGATACGCAGTATTTT. V is TRBV10-2 and J is TRBJ2-3; the D gene is possibly TRBD1 (6 bases). In germline, CDR1 is WSHSY, CDR2 SAAADI. There are 13 residues in the CDR3. V lost 7 bases and J 2 bases, leaving 10 bases between the germline ends.

The chain recombines TRBV6-6 with TRBJ1-2; possible D gene TRBD1, 5 bases. The CDR3 sequence is 14 residues long. Germline lookup yields CDR1 MNHNY and CDR2 SVGAGI (reference sequence). Trimming left V 6 bases short and J 0 bases short, with 11 bases between. The CDR3, as DNA: TGTGCCAGCAGCCGGGACGACGCTAACTATGGCTACACCTTC. Translation gives CASSRDDANYGYTF.

This chain uses TRBV25-1 with TRBJ2-2; the D is unclear. Per the germline V gene, CDR1 is MGHDK and CDR2 is SYGVNS. The CDR3 is 12 amino acids. The V end was cut by 7 bases, the J end by 5 bases, with 8 bases between. The CDR3 sequence is CASTLGTGELFF. The CDR3 bases are TGTGCCAGCACCCTTGGGACCGGGGAGCTGTTTTTT.

The chain uses TRBV19 and TRBJ1-5; 8 positions agree with TRBD1. Germline V gene sequence: CDR1 LNHDA, CDR2 SQIVND (reference sequence). V was pared by 9 bases and J by 6 bases, with 7 bases of the junction left unmatched. The CDR3 extends over 13 amino acids. The DNA for the CDR3 is TGTGCCAGCAACAGGGGGTCGAGTCAGCCCCAGCATTTT. Translated, it gives CASNRGSSQPQHF. The whole variable domain, remainder taken from reference TRBV19 and TRBJ1-5, is DGGITQSPKYLFRKEGQNVTLSCEQNLNHDAMYWYRQDPGQGLRLIYYSQIVNDFQKGDIAEGYSVSREKKESFPLTVTSAQKNPTAFYLCASNRGSSQPQHFGDGTRLSIL.

J is TRBJ2-1 and V is TRBV4-1, with TRBD2 identical over 13 bases. The CDR3 is 20 residues long. With V trimmed by 1 base and J by 0 bases, 9 bases remained unmatched. Germline V gene data show CDR1 as MGHRA and CDR2 as YSYEKL. The CDR3 sequence: CASSQGGLAGPLSSYNEQFF. In DNA form, the CDR3 reads TGCGCCAGCAGCCAAGGGGGACTAGCGGGACCCCTGAGCTCCTACAATGAGCAGTTCTTC.

This chain joins TRBV7-8 and TRBJ1-2; possible D gene TRBD1, 6 bases. CDR1 is SGHVS, CDR2 FQNEAQ, per germline. The CDR3 totals 15 residues. V lost 4 bases, J lost 7 bases, and 19 bases lay in between. The CDR3 reads CASSSWGSGAGGYTF. Written as DNA, the CDR3 is TGTGCCAGCAGCTCCTGGGGTTCGGGGGCGGGTGGCTACACCTTC.

The CDR3 loop reads CASSLGGRYEQYF. The CDR3 DNA reads TGTGCCAGCAGTTTGGGGGGCCGCTACGAGCAGTACTTC. The rearrangement uses TRBV27 and TRBJ2-7; either TRBD1 or TRBD2 may supply D (6 bases each). V was shortened by 3 bases and J by 3 bases, with 9 bases between the two germline ends. The CDR3 covers 13 residues. Germline V CDR1 and CDR2: MNHEY, SMNVEV (reference sequence).

CDR3 amino acids: CASGLVVAPASPLSGNTIYF. The DNA of the CDR3 is TGTGCTAGTGGTTTGGTAGTTGCCCCGGCTAGTCCTCTCTCTGGAAACACCATATATTTT. V usage is TRBV12-5 and J usage is TRBJ1-3; no reliable D call. The CDR3 has 20 residues. V was shortened by 0 bases and J by 0 bases, with 21 bases between the two germline ends. Germline CDR1 reads LGHNT; CDR2 reads FRNRAP.

The rearrangement links TRBV7-2 to TRBJ2-5, with 9 bases aligning to TRBD2. This CDR3 has 17 amino acids. The ends lost 5 bases at V and 6 bases at J; junction bases unmatched: 16. The germline V gene has CDR1 SGHTA and CDR2 FQGNSA. The CDR3 sequence is CASSPNREISGRQTQYF. In DNA, the CDR3 is TGTGCCAGCAGCCCCAACCGGGAGATTAGCGGGAGACAGACCCAGTACTTC. The full variable domain, in which reference TRBV7-2 and TRBJ2-5 provide the parts outside the CDR3, is GAGVSQSPSNKVTEKGKDVELRCDPISGHTALYWYRQSLGQGLEFLIYFQGNSAPDKSGLPSDRFSAERTGGSVSTLTIQRTQQEDSAVYLCASSPNREISGRQTQYFGPGTRLLVL.

This clone came up a few times. In nucleotides, the CDR3 is TGTGCCAGCAGTCCGACAGGGCCAGCGAACACCGGGGAGCTGTTTTTT. Amino acids: CASSPTGPANTGELFF. The V gene is TRBV28, the J gene TRBJ2-2, with 7 bases identical to TRBD1. Trimming removed 5 bases from V and 0 bases from J; junction bases left unmatched: 6. The CDR3 consists of 16 residues. Germline V gives CDR1 MDHEN, CDR2 SYDVKM.

The gene calls are TRBV19 and TRBJ1-4; D not certain. Trimming shortened V by 5 bases and J by 7 bases, and 14 bases separated the two germline ends. Germline V gene lookup returns CDR1 LNHDA and CDR2 SQIVND (reference sequence). The length of the CDR3 is 14 residues. CDR3 sequence (DNA): TGTGCCAGTAGTGCATACCCCTTTGGTGAAAAACTGTTTTTT. This codes for CASSAYPFGEKLFF.

V and J are TRBV9 and TRBJ2-2; D is unresolved. The germline CDR1 and CDR2 sequences are SGDLS and YYNGEE. The CDR3 is 11 residues long. The V end lost 4 bases, the J end lost 9 bases, and 7 bases lay between the germline ends. The CDR3 DNA reads as TGTGCCAGCAGCCCCTTCTGGGAGCTGTTTTTT. This codes for CASSPFWELFF.

The J gene is TRBJ2-5, the V gene TRBV5-4; the match to TRBD2 covers 9 bases. After removal of 2 bases from V and 1 base from J, the junction contained 9 bases not matched to a gene. This CDR3 contains 17 residues. Germline V lookup: CDR1 SGHNT, CDR2 YYREEE (reference sequence). The CDR3 is CASSFGGGGRGQETQYF. CDR3 sequence (DNA): TGTGCCAGCAGCTTCGGCGGGGGCGGGAGGGGCCAAGAGACCCAGTACTTC. The entire variable domain, with the rest obtained from reference TRBV5-4 and TRBJ2-5, is as follows: ETGVTQSPTHLIKTRGQQVTLRCSSQSGHNTVSWYQQALGQGPQFIFQYYREEENGRGNFPPRFSGLQFPNYSSELNVNALELDDSALYLCASSFGGGGRGQETQYFGPGTRLLVL.

This chain connects TRBV7-2 to TRBJ1-2, with D unresolved. Trimming cost V 8 bases and J 4 bases, with 11 bases left between them. Germline CDR1 is SGHTA and CDR2 is FQGNSA. This CDR3 region has 12 residues. The CDR3: CASGRSGYGYTF. In DNA, the CDR3 is TGTGCCAGCGGACGATCGGGCTATGGCTACACCTTC. The complete variable domain, with remaining parts taken from reference TRBV7-2 and TRBJ1-2, reads GAGVSQSPSNKVTEKGKDVELRCDPISGHTALYWYRQSLGQGLEFLIYFQGNSAPDKSGLPSDRFSAERTGGSVSTLTIQRTQQEDSAVYLCASGRSGYGYTFGSGTRLTVV.

The V call is TRBV4-1, the J call TRBJ1-4; D ambiguous. The CDR3 runs to 13 residues. Trimming stripped 1 base from V and 8 bases from J, with 8 bases between. CDR1 is MGHRA and CDR2 is YSYEKL in the germline V gene. In DNA form, the CDR3 reads TGCGCCAGCAGCCAAGCCTACACGGAAAAACTGTTTTTT. Translating gives CASSQAYTEKLFF.

The CDR3 sequence: CASSLDGGVTDTQYF. CDR3 bases: TGTGCCAGCAGCTTAGACGGGGGGGTCACAGATACGCAGTATTTT. The V gene is TRBV7-3, the J gene TRBJ2-3; 8 bases are a match to TRBD2. The CDR3 is 15 amino acids. CDR1 and CDR2 (germline): SGHTA, FQGTGA. The V and J ends lost 2 bases and 2 bases, in that order; junction bases with no gene match: 3. Full variable domain (missing parts from reference TRBV7-3 and TRBJ2-3): GAGVSQTPSNKVTEKGKYVELRCDPISGHTALYWYRQSLGQGPEFLIYFQGTGAADDSGLPNDRFFAVRPEGSVSTLKIQRTERGDSAVYLCASSLDGGVTDTQYFGPGTRLTVL.

This clone was seen more than once but under ten times. This chain links TRBV7-9 with TRBJ2-2, with no clear D. V was trimmed by 3 bases and J by 8 bases, leaving 7 bases between them. Germline lookup yields CDR1 SEHNR and CDR2 FQNEAQ (reference sequence). This CDR3 is 12 amino acids long. The CDR3 loop reads CASSLVTGELFF. CDR3 sequence (DNA): TGTGCCAGCAGCTTGGTTACGGGGGAGCTGTTTTTT.

V is TRBV7-9 and J is TRBJ2-7; 7 bases fit TRBD1. Germline V lookup: CDR1 SEHNR, CDR2 FQNEAQ (reference sequence). The CDR3 is 14 amino acids. The ends lost 5 bases at V and 4 bases at J; junction bases unmatched: 8. CDR3 in DNA: TGTGCCAGCAGCCGCGACAGGGTACCTTACGAGCAGTACTTC. Its translation is CASSRDRVPYEQYF.

The V and J genes are TRBV28 and TRBJ1-6, with D possibly being TRBD1 (5 bases). Per the germline V gene, CDR1 is MDHEN and CDR2 is SYDVKM. The V and J ends lost 1 base and 7 bases respectively, with 14 bases between them. CDR3 length: 16 amino acids. The CDR3, as DNA: TGTGCCAGCAGTTTATCTACCGGGACCCCGAATTCACCCCTCCACTTT. Protein product: CASSLSTGTPNSPLHF.

As concerns this clone: Other DNA sequences from this sample encode an identical CDR3 as well. The chain is built from TRBV5-1 and TRBJ1-4; D unresolved. The CDR3 runs 14 residues. V dropped 0 bases and J dropped 4 bases, with 7 bases sitting between them. Germline V gene lookup returns CDR1 SGHRS and CDR2 YFSETQ. The CDR3 DNA reads as TGCGCCAGCAGCTTGGCCGGGAATAATGAAAAACTGTTTTTT. Amino acids: CASSLAGNNEKLFF. Looking up the rest from reference TRBV5-1 and TRBJ1-4 gives the full variable domain: KAGVTQTPRYLIKTRGQQVTLSCSPISGHRSVSWYQQTPGQGLQFLFEYFSETQRNKGNFPGRFSGRQFSNSRSEMNVSTLELGDSALYLCASSLAGNNEKLFFGSGTQLSVL.

V gene TRBV27 combines with J gene TRBJ1-1, with 9 bases that match TRBD1. Germline CDR1 MNHEY, CDR2 SMNVEV (reference sequence). J lost 8 bases, V lost 7 bases, and 23 bases had no gene match. The CDR3 sequence is 18 residues long. The CDR3 DNA sequence: TGTGCCAGCATCAAACCGGGACAGGGTCGGGCCGGCCAAGGGGAAGCTTTCTTT. Amino acids: CASIKPGQGRAGQGEAFF.

The table lists this clone with a few counts. The V and J genes are TRBV6-5 and TRBJ2-2, with D tentatively TRBD1 (5 bases). V lost 7 bases and J lost 6, with 18 bases in between. Germline assignment: CDR1 MNHEY and CDR2 SVGAGI. CDR3 size: 15 residues. CDR3 in amino acids: CASKSAGIFSGELFF. As DNA, the CDR3 is TGTGCCAGCAAGTCGGCAGGGATCTTTTCCGGGGAGCTGTTTTTT.

The chain uses TRBV11-2 and TRBJ1-1; TRBD1 might be the D (5 bases). Trimming left V 6 bases short and J 3 bases short, with 8 bases between. Germline CDR1 is SGHAT and CDR2 is FQNNGV. The CDR3 is 12 amino acids. CDR3: CASSRQYTEAFF. In nucleotides, the CDR3 is TGTGCCAGCAGTCGACAGTACACTGAAGCTTTCTTT.

The CDR3 DNA follows: TGTGCCAGCAGCCAACCCAGGACAGCTATGAACACTGAAGCTTTCTTT. Translation gives CASSQPRTAMNTEAFF. This sequence joins TRBV3-1 (or the pseudogene TRBV3-2) and TRBJ1-1; TRBD1 is a possible D gene (6 bases). CDR3 length equals 16 residues. Germline CDR1 is LGHDT and CDR2 is YNNKEL (reference sequence). Trimming removed 2 bases at V and 0 bases at J, with 13 bases between.

This clone has a single count. This chain uses TRBV4-2 with TRBJ2-7; TRBD2 matches at 10 bases. The germline V gene encodes CDR1 LGHNA and CDR2 YNFKEQ. The V and J ends lost 2 bases and 6 bases, in that order; junction bases with no gene match: 7. The CDR3 loop spans 15 amino acids. The CDR3 DNA is TGTGCCAGCAGCCAATCCCTAGCGGGGGTAGGCGAGCAGTACTTC. Its translation: CASSQSLAGVGEQYF.